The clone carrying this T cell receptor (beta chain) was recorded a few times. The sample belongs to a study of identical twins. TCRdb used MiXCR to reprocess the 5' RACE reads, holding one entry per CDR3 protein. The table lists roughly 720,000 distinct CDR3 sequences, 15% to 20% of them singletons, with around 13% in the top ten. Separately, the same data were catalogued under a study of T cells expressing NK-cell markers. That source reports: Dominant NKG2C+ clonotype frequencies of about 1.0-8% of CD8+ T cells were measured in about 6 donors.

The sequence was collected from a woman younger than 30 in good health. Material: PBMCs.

The CDR3, as DNA: TGCGCCAGCAGCAAGGATTCTGGAAACACCATATATTTT. It codes for CASSKDSGNTIYF. This chain links TRBV5-1 with TRBJ1-3; D remains unclear. V dropped 4 bases and J dropped 1 base, with 6 bases sitting between them. Germline assignment: CDR1 SGHRS and CDR2 YFSETQ. The CDR3 spans 13 residues.